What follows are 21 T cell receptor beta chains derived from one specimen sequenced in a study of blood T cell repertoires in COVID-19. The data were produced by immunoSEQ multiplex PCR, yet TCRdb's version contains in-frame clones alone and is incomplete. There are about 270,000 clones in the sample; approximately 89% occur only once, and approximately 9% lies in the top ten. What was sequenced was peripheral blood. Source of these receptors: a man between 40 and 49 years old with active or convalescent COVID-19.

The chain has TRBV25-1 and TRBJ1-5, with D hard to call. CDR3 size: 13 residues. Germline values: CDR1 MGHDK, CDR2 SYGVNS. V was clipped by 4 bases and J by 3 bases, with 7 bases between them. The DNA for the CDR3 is TGTGCCAGCAGTGCACAGCACAATCAGCCCCAGCATTTT. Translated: CASSAQHNQPQHF.

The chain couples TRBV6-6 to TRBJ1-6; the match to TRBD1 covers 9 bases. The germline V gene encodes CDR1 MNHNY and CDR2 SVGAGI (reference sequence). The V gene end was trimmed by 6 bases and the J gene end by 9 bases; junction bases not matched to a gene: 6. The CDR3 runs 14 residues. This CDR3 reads CASRTGQGSSPLHF. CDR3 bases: TGTGCCAGCAGAACAGGACAGGGGAGTTCACCCCTCCACTTT.

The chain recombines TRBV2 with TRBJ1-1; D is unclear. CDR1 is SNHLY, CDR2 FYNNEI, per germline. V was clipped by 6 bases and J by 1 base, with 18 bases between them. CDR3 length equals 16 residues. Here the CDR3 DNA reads TGTGCCAGCAGGCCAAAATCTGGTCGGGAGAACACTGAAGCTTTCTTT. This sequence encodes CASRPKSGRENTEAFF.

CDR3: CASSLGVNSNQPQHF. The CDR3 nucleotides read TGCGCCAGCAGCTTGGGAGTTAATAGCAATCAGCCCCAGCATTTT. V is TRBV5-1 and J is TRBJ1-5; D remains ambiguous. Germline-derived CDR1 and CDR2 are SGHRS and YFSETQ. Trimming left V 0 bases short and J 0 bases short, with 7 bases between. This CDR3 is 15 amino acids long.

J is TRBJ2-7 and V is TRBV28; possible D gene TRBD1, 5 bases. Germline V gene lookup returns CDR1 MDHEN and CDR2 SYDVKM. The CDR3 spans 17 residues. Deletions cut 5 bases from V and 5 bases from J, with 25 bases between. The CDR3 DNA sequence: TGTGCCAGCAGTCCACCCAGGACAATGGCTGGTATGAACGAGCAGTACTTC. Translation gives CASSPPRTMAGMNEQYF.

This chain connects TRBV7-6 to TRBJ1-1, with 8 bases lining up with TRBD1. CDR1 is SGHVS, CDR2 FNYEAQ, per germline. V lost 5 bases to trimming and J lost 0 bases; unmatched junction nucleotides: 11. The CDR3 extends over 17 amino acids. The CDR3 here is CASSEGTGEGMNTEAFF. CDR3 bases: TGTGCCAGCAGCGAAGGGACAGGCGAAGGGATGAACACTGAAGCTTTCTTT.

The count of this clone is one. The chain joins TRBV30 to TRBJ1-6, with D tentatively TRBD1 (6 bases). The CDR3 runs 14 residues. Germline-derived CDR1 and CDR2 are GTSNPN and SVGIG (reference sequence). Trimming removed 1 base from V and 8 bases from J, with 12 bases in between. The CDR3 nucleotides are TGTGCCTGGAGTGCGGCAGGGGACCATTCACCCCTCCACTTT. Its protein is CAWSAAGDHSPLHF.

CDR3 bases: TGTGCCAGCAGCCTTCGACAGGAGCTTTCTATGTCCGGCTACACCTTC. Encoded protein: CASSLRQELSMSGYTF. The gene calls are TRBV11-2 and TRBJ1-2, with D possibly being TRBD1 (6 bases). CDR1 SGHAT and CDR2 FQNNGV come from the germline V gene. With 5 bases removed from V and 8 bases from J, the gap between germline ends came to 24 bases. The CDR3 length is 16 residues.

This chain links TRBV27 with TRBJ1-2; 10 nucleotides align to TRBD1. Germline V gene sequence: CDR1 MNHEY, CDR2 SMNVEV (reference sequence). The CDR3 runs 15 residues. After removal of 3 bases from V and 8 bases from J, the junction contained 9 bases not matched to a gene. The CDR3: CASSLLGTGVSGYTF. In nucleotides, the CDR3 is TGTGCCAGCAGTTTGTTAGGGACAGGGGTCTCCGGCTACACCTTC.

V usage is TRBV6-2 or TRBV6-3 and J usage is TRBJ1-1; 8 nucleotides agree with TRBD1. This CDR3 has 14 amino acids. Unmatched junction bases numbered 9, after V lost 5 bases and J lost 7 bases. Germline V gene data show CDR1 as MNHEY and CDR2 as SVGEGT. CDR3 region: CASSIQGGVVEAFF. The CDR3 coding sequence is TGTGCCAGCAGTATACAGGGGGGAGTGGTTGAAGCTTTCTTT.

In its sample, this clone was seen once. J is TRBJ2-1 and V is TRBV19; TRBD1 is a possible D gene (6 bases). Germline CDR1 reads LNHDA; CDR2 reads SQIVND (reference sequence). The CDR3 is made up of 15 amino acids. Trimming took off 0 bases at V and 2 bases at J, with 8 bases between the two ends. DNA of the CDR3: TGTGCCAGTAGTATAGAGGGGGCCACCTACAATGAGCAGTTCTTC. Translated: CASSIEGATYNEQFF.

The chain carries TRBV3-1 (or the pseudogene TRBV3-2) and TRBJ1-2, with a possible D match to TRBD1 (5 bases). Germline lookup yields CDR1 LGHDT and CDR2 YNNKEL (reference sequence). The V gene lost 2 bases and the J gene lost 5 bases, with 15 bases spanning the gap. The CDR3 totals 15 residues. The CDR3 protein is CASSQISGIEYGYTF. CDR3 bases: TGTGCCAGCAGCCAAATATCAGGGATCGAGTATGGCTACACCTTC.

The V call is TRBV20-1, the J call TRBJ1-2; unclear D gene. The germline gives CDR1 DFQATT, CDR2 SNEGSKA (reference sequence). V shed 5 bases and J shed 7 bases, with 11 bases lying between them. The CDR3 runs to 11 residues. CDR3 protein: CSAQYSRGYTF. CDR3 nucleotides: TGCAGTGCTCAATACAGTCGTGGCTACACCTTC.

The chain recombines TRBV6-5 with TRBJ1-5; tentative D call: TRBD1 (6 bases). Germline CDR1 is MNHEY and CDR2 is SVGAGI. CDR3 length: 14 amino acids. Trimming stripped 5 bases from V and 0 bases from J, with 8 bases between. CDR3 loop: CASSRTVSNQPQHF. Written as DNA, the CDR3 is TGTGCCAGCAGTAGGACAGTTAGCAATCAGCCCCAGCATTTT.

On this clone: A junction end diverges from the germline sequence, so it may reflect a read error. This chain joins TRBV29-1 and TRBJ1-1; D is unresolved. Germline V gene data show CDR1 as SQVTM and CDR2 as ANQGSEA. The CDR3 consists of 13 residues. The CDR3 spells CSAEGQVPTEAFF. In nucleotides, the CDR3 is TGCAGCGCTGAAGGGCAGGTCCCCACTGAAGCTTTCTTT. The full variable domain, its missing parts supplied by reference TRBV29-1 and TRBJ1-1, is SAVISQKPSRDICQRGTSLTIQCQVDSQVTMMFWYRQQPGQSLTLIATANQGSEATYESGFVIDKFPISRPNLTFSTLTVSNMSPEDSSIYLCSAEGQVPTEAFFGQGTRLTVV.

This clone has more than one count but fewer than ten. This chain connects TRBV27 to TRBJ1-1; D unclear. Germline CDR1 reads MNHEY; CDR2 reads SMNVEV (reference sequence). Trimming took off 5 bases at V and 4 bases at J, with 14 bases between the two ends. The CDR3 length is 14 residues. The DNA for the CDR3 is TGTGCCAGCAGTCCACACGTGGTTACCACTGAAGCTTTCTTT. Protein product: CASSPHVVTTEAFF.

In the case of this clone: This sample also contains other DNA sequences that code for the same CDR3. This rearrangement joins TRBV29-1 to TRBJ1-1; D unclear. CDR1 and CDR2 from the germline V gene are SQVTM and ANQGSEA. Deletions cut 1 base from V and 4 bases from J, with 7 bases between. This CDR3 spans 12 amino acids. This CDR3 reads CSVEVSGTEAFF. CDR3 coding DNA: TGCAGCGTTGAAGTGTCAGGCACTGAAGCTTTCTTT.

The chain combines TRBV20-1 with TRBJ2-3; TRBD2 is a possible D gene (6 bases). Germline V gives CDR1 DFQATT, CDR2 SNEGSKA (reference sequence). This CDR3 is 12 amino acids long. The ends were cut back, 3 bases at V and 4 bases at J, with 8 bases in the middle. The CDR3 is CSASRRADTQYF. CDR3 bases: TGCAGTGCTAGTCGGAGGGCAGATACGCAGTATTTT.

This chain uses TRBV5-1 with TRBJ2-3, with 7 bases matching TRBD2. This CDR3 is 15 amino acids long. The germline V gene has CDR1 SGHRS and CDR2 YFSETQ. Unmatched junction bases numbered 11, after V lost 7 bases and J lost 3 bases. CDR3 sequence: CASGAGTTKTDTQYF. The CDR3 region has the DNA TGCGCCAGCGGGGCAGGGACTACGAAAACAGATACGCAGTATTTT.

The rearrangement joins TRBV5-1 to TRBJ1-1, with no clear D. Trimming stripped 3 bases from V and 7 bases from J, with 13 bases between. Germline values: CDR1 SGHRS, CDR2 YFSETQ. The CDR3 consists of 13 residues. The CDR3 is CASSSVAGIEAFF. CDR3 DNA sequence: TGCGCCAGCAGCTCTGTCGCGGGGATTGAAGCTTTCTTT.

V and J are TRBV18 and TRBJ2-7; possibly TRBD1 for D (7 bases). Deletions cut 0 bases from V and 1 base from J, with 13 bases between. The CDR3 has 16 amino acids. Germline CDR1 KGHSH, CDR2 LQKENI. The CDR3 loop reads CASSPPGGTESYEQYF. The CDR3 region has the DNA TGTGCCAGCTCACCACCAGGGGGGACAGAGTCCTACGAGCAGTACTTC.